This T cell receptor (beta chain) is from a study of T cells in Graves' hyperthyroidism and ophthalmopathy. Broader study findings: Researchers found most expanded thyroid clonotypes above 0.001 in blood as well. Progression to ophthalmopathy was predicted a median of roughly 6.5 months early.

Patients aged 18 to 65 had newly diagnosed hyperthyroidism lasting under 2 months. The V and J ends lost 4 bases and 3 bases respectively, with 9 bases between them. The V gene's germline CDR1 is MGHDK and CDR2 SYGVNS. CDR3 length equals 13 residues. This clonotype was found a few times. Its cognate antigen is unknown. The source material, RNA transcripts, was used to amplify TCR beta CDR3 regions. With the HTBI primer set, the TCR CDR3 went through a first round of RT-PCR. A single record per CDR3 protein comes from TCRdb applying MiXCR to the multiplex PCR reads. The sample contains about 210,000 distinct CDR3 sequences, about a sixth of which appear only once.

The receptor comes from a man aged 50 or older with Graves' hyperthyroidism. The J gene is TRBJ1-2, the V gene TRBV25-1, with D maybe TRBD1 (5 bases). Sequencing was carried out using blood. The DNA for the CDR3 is TGTGCCAGCAGTGCGGACACTTACTATGGCTACACCTTC. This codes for CASSADTYYGYTF.